This entry lists 32 T cell receptor beta chains sequenced from one sample in a study of blood T cell repertoires in COVID-19. The method was immunoSEQ multiplex PCR; TCRdb's version includes in-frame clones alone and lacks a portion of them. The table shows roughly 90,000 clones, with around 90% occurring only once. The sequencing input was peripheral blood. These receptor sequences come from a man between 40 and 49 years old with acute or convalescent COVID-19.

The chain couples TRBV7-2 to TRBJ2-3, with TRBD2 matching 7 bases. CDR1 and CDR2 from the germline V gene are SGHTA and FQGNSA. There are 15 residues in the CDR3. V was clipped by 5 bases and J by 3 bases; unmatched bases: 8. CDR3 protein: CASSTPSGGTDTQYF. The CDR3 nucleotides read TGTGCCAGCAGCACCCCCTCCGGGGGGACAGATACGCAGTATTTT.

The J gene is TRBJ2-2, the V gene TRBV5-1, with 7 nucleotides matching TRBD2. The ends lost 4 bases at V and 2 bases at J; junction bases unmatched: 8. Germline values: CDR1 SGHRS, CDR2 YFSETQ. The CDR3 has 16 residues. In DNA form, the CDR3 reads TGCGCCAGCAGCGCTAGACTAGCCGACAACACCGGGGAGCTGTTTTTT. Protein sequence: CASSARLADNTGELFF. Full variable domain (missing parts from reference TRBV5-1 and TRBJ2-2): KAGVTQTPRYLIKTRGQQVTLSCSPISGHRSVSWYQQTPGQGLQFLFEYFSETQRNKGNFPGRFSGRQFSNSRSEMNVSTLELGDSALYLCASSARLADNTGELFFGEGSRLTVL.

To note about this clone: An end of the junction differs from the germline gene, which may be a read error. The rearrangement uses TRBV5-5 and TRBJ2-7, with 8 bases identical to TRBD2. Germline V gene data show CDR1 as SGHKS and CDR2 as YYEKEE (reference sequence). The CDR3 consists of 15 residues. CDR3 bases: TGTGCCAGCAGGTTGGAGGGACTAGGATTCTACGAGCAGTACTTC. Its protein product is CASRLEGLGFYEQYF.

The chain links TRBV6-5 to TRBJ1-5, with a weak D call TRBD1 (6 bases). This CDR3 spans 14 amino acids. Trimming left V 4 bases short and J 5 bases short, with 12 bases between. In germline, CDR1 is MNHEY, CDR2 SVGAGI. The CDR3: CASSLTGPDQPQHF. In DNA, the CDR3 is TGTGCCAGCAGTTTGACAGGCCCTGATCAGCCCCAGCATTTT.

This clone was recorded only once. The V call is TRBV6-2 or TRBV6-3, the J call TRBJ2-7; 10 bases match TRBD1. The V gene end was trimmed by 5 bases and the J gene end by 5 bases; junction bases not matched to a gene: 15. Germline V gene lookup returns CDR1 MNHEY and CDR2 SVGEGT. The CDR3 consists of 17 residues. The CDR3: CASSQNPPGTGVDEQYF. The DNA of the CDR3 is TGTGCCAGCAGTCAAAACCCCCCGGGGACAGGGGTGGACGAGCAGTACTTC.

The chain is built from TRBV6-5 and TRBJ2-5; D possibly corresponds to TRBD1 (5 bases). Per germline, CDR1 MNHEY and CDR2 SVGAGI. This CDR3 has 15 amino acids. V was trimmed by 4 bases and J by 4 bases, leaving 16 bases between them. The CDR3 loop reads CASSSLGRVGETQYF. The DNA for the CDR3 is TGTGCCAGCAGTTCTCTGGGCAGGGTGGGAGAGACCCAGTACTTC.

On this clone itself: This sample includes further DNA sequences coding for the same CDR3. The rearrangement links TRBV19 to TRBJ1-1; the D is unclear. Germline lookup yields CDR1 LNHDA and CDR2 SQIVND (reference sequence). This CDR3 contains 13 residues. The ends were cut back, 3 bases at V and 0 bases at J, with 5 bases in the middle. The CDR3 bases are TGTGCCAGTAGTATCCGGGTGAACACTGAAGCTTTCTTT. The encoded protein is CASSIRVNTEAFF. Full variable domain (missing parts from reference TRBV19 and TRBJ1-1): DGGITQSPKYLFRKEGQNVTLSCEQNLNHDAMYWYRQDPGQGLRLIYYSQIVNDFQKGDIAEGYSVSREKKESFPLTVTSAQKNPTAFYLCASSIRVNTEAFFGQGTRLTVV.

The rearrangement links TRBV21-1 to TRBJ2-3; the table gives TRBD2 as D, unverified against the DNA. TRBV21-1 is recorded as a pseudogene. The CDR3 is 13 amino acids. The CDR3 here is CASSKALPGTQYF. Here the CDR3 DNA reads TGTGCCAGCAGCAAAGCGCTCCCGGGTACGCAGTATTTT.

CDR3 coding DNA: TGCGCCAGCAGCTTGGGACCCCGGGGCTCCTACAATGAGCAGTTCTTC. It translates to CASSLGPRGSYNEQFF. This sequence joins TRBV5-1 and TRBJ2-1; tentatively, D is TRBD2 (5 bases). V dropped 0 bases and J dropped 0 bases, with 10 bases sitting between them. CDR1 and CDR2 (germline): SGHRS, YFSETQ. The CDR3 contains 16 residues.

J is TRBJ2-5 and V is TRBV7-2; 9 bases align to TRBD1. The length of the CDR3 is 14 residues. V shed 5 bases and J 5 bases; nucleotides not matched to a gene: 6. Germline CDR1 reads SGHTA; CDR2 reads FQGNSA. The CDR3 region is CASSLGTGRETQYF. The CDR3 DNA reads TGTGCCAGCAGCCTAGGGACAGGGCGGGAGACCCAGTACTTC. The whole variable domain, remainder taken from reference TRBV7-2 and TRBJ2-5, is GAGVSQSPSNKVTEKGKDVELRCDPISGHTALYWYRQSLGQGLEFLIYFQGNSAPDKSGLPSDRFSAERTGGSVSTLTIQRTQQEDSAVYLCASSLGTGRETQYFGPGTRLLVL.

The chain uses TRBV4-1 and TRBJ2-1; TRBD2 aligns across 12 bases. V shed 3 bases, J shed 2 bases, and the junction held 8 bases outside the gene matches. The V gene's germline CDR1 is MGHRA and CDR2 YSYEKL. This CDR3 is 18 amino acids long. The CDR3 nucleotides are TGCGCCAGCAGCCACCCATTGGGACTAGCGGGCCCCTACAATGAGCAGTTCTTC. Translated, it gives CASSHPLGLAGPYNEQFF.

This chain uses TRBV5-1 with TRBJ2-7; 8 bases agree with TRBD1. V gave up 4 bases and J gave up 2 bases; unmatched junction bases: 2. The CDR3 is 13 residues long. Per the germline V gene, CDR1 is SGHRS and CDR2 is YFSETQ. CDR3 bases: TGCGCCAGCAGCGCGGACAGGGCCTACGAGCAGTACTTC. This encodes CASSADRAYEQYF.

V is TRBV4-2 and J is TRBJ2-2, with 11 bases that match TRBD2. In germline, CDR1 is LGHNA, CDR2 YNFKEQ. CDR3 length equals 18 residues. V trimming: 0 bases; J trimming: 5 bases; junction bases outside the gene matches: 8. The CDR3 region has the DNA TGTGCCAGCAGCCAAGATGGAACTAGCGGGAGATCAACCGGGGAGCTGTTTTTT. This translates into CASSQDGTSGRSTGELFF.

The J gene is TRBJ2-1, the V gene TRBV6-1, with no clear D. Germline CDR1 reads MNHNS; CDR2 reads SASEGT. V was shortened by 0 bases and J by 0 bases, with 9 bases between the two germline ends. The CDR3 covers 16 residues. The CDR3 DNA follows: TGTGCCAGCAGTGAAGCGTTGGGCTTCTCCTACAATGAGCAGTTCTTC. Its protein product is CASSEALGFSYNEQFF.

V is TRBV14 and J is TRBJ2-2; D remains ambiguous. V lost 7 bases, J lost 1 base, and 4 bases lay in between. The CDR3 is made up of 12 amino acids. CDR1 and CDR2 from the germline V gene are SGHDN and FVKESK. This chain's CDR3 is CASNLNTGELFF. Written as DNA, the CDR3 is TGTGCCAGCAACTTGAACACCGGGGAGCTGTTTTTT.

This clone occurred once. The chain couples TRBV5-6 to TRBJ1-6; D not certain. Per the germline V gene, CDR1 is SGHDT and CDR2 is YYEEEE. Trimming took 1 base from V and 0 from J, leaving 5 bases between them. The CDR3 is 15 amino acids. The DNA for the CDR3 is TGTGCCAGCAGCTTGACAGACTCCTATAATTCACCCCTCCACTTT. Residues: CASSLTDSYNSPLHF. Full variable domain (remainder filled in from reference TRBV5-6 and TRBJ1-6): DAGVTQSPTHLIKTRGQQVTLRCSPKSGHDTVSWYQQALGQGPQFIFQYYEEEERQRGNFPDRFSGHQFPNYSSELNVNALLLGDSALYLCASSLTDSYNSPLHFGNGTRLTVT.

The chain uses TRBV19 and TRBJ2-1, with 13 bases matching TRBD2. The V and J ends lost 2 bases and 0 bases, in that order; junction bases with no gene match: 7. The germline CDR1 and CDR2 sequences are LNHDA and SQIVND (reference sequence). This CDR3 region has 19 residues. The CDR3 protein is CASSIPGGTSGNSYNEQFF. The CDR3 DNA reads TGTGCCAGTAGTATACCAGGGGGGACTAGCGGGAACTCCTACAATGAGCAGTTCTTC.

The V call is TRBV19, the J call TRBJ2-1, with TRBD1 as a possible D gene (6 bases). Trimming took off 1 base at V and 3 bases at J, with 7 bases between the two ends. From germline, CDR1 is LNHDA and CDR2 SQIVND (reference sequence). The CDR3 has 14 residues. CDR3 coding DNA: TGTGCCAGTAGTATAGGGGACATCTACAATGAGCAGTTCTTC. This codes for CASSIGDIYNEQFF.

The J gene is TRBJ2-2, the V gene TRBV5-1; TRBD1 is a possible D gene (6 bases). V dropped 5 bases and J dropped 7 bases, with 18 bases sitting between them. The CDR3 consists of 15 residues. Germline CDR1 reads SGHRS; CDR2 reads YFSETQ. Here the CDR3 reads CASSLKQGAVGELFF. The CDR3 DNA reads TGCGCCAGCAGTTTGAAACAGGGTGCCGTCGGGGAGCTGTTTTTT.

The rearrangement links TRBV30 to TRBJ1-2; D may be TRBD1 (5 bases). This CDR3 comprises 13 residues. V was shortened by 2 bases and J by 4 bases, with 11 bases between the two germline ends. Germline CDR1 is GTSNPN and CDR2 is SVGIG (reference sequence). The CDR3 sequence is CAWSINRLYGYTF. The CDR3 bases are TGTGCCTGGAGTATAAACAGGCTCTATGGCTACACCTTC.

The rearrangement uses TRBV4-3 and TRBJ1-1; TRBD1 might be the D (5 bases). V lost 0 bases and J lost 4, with 15 bases in between. This CDR3 is built from 16 residues. Germline CDR1 reads LGHNA; CDR2 reads YSLEER. The CDR3 nucleotides read TGCGCCAGCAGCCAAGATTTGGGGGGTTGGGTCACTGAAGCTTTCTTT. Amino acids: CASSQDLGGWVTEAFF.

This sequence joins TRBV19 and TRBJ1-2; D not certain. CDR3 length: 14 residues. CDR1 and CDR2 (germline): LNHDA, SQIVND (reference sequence). Between the trimmed V and J ends, which lost 1 base and 7 bases, there was a span of 13 bases. CDR3 amino acids: CASSIVRGTGGYTF. CDR3 coding DNA: TGTGCCAGTAGTATAGTCCGGGGAACGGGTGGCTACACCTTC.

This clone has just one count. This chain joins TRBV2 and TRBJ1-4; 11 bases map to TRBD1. Germline CDR1 reads SNHLY; CDR2 reads FYNNEI. The length of the CDR3 is 17 residues. V was clipped by 4 bases and J by 3 bases; unmatched bases: 7. The CDR3 nucleotides read TGTGCCAGCAGTGGCGGACAGGGGGCGCATCCTAATGAAAAACTGTTTTTT. Encoded protein: CASSGGQGAHPNEKLFF.

This chain joins TRBV24-1 and TRBJ2-3; 9 bases match TRBD1. Unmatched junction bases numbered 4, after V lost 4 bases and J lost 3 bases. Germline V CDR1 and CDR2: KGHDR, SFDVKD. The CDR3 contains 15 residues. The CDR3 DNA sequence: TGTGCCACCAGTGACCGACAGGGGGGGACAGATACGCAGTATTTT. Its translation is CATSDRQGGTDTQYF.

The genes are TRBV29-1 and TRBJ2-3, with D possibly being TRBD1 (6 bases). Between the trimmed V and J ends, which lost 4 bases and 2 bases, there was a span of 13 bases. From germline, CDR1 is SQVTM and CDR2 ANQGSEA. The CDR3 length is 14 residues. CDR3 sequence (DNA): TGCAGCGTTGGGGGGCAGGGGATCACAGATACGCAGTATTTT. It codes for CSVGGQGITDTQYF.

The chain has TRBV19 and TRBJ2-7; perhaps TRBD2 as D (6 bases). Germline assignment: CDR1 LNHDA and CDR2 SQIVND (reference sequence). Trimming stripped 5 bases from V and 1 base from J, with 9 bases between. This CDR3 has 13 amino acids. CDR3 sequence (DNA): TGTGCCAGTAGTCATGGGACTTCCTACGAGCAGTACTTC. This sequence encodes CASSHGTSYEQYF.

The V gene is TRBV5-6, the J gene TRBJ2-5; 9 nucleotides match TRBD1. The CDR3 runs 16 residues. The V segment lost 4 bases and the J segment 5 bases; nucleotides outside the gene matches: 12. In germline, CDR1 is SGHDT, CDR2 YYEEEE. The chain's CDR3 is CASSDPGQGVSETQYF. In DNA form, the CDR3 reads TGTGCCAGCAGCGATCCGGGACAGGGTGTTTCCGAGACCCAGTACTTC.

The chain recombines TRBV5-1 with TRBJ2-3; 9 bases match TRBD2. The CDR3 consists of 19 residues. V trimming: 4 bases; J trimming: 3 bases; junction bases outside the gene matches: 18. Germline loops: CDR1 SGHRS, CDR2 YFSETQ. The CDR3 here is CASSPLTSGSLSRTDTQYF. CDR3 coding DNA: TGCGCCAGCAGCCCGCTCACTAGCGGGTCCCTATCTCGTACAGATACGCAGTATTTT.

The rearrangement joins TRBV5-4 to TRBJ1-2, with TRBD1 matching 8 bases. CDR1 and CDR2 (germline): SGHNT, YYREEE (reference sequence). The junction had 7 bases not matched to a gene; V was cut back by 4 bases and J by 2 bases. This CDR3 region has 15 residues. The CDR3 DNA sequence: TGTGCCAGCAGCCCTCCAGGGGGCGACAACTATGGCTACACCTTC. As protein: CASSPPGGDNYGYTF.

This clone was seen only a few times. The rearrangement uses TRBV28 and TRBJ1-2; the D gene is possibly TRBD1 (6 bases). This CDR3 comprises 13 residues. V was clipped by 0 bases and J by 6 bases, with 8 bases between them. Germline CDR1 is MDHEN and CDR2 is SYDVKM. The CDR3 spells CASSLWPGDGYTF. Here the CDR3 DNA reads TGTGCCAGCAGTTTATGGCCAGGGGATGGCTACACCTTC.

The chain uses TRBV10-3 and TRBJ1-3; TRBD1 matches 11 bases. Germline values: CDR1 ENHRY, CDR2 SYGVKD. Losses at the gene ends were 8 bases for V and 2 bases for J; bases not matched to a gene: 8. This CDR3 has 16 residues. Here the CDR3 DNA reads TGTGCCATCGGCAGAGGGACAGGGGGAACTGGAAACACCATATATTTT. Amino acids: CAIGRGTGGTGNTIYF.

The J gene is TRBJ2-1, the V gene TRBV11-3; TRBD2 aligns across 8 bases. The junction had 8 bases not matched to a gene; V was cut back by 4 bases and J by 9 bases. This CDR3 contains 14 residues. The germline gives CDR1 SGHNT, CDR2 YENEEA. The CDR3: CASSSSGGASEQFF. DNA for the CDR3: TGTGCCAGCAGCTCGTCGGGGGGGGCCAGTGAGCAGTTCTTC.